This T cell receptor beta chain was sequenced during a study of T-cell memory formation after mild COVID-19 (dated by TCRdb to 2020 to 2023). With regard to the full study: TCR sequence clusters from the two donors were found to be largely donor specific. T-cell clones expanding and contracting after mild COVID-19 in two donors were tracked by longitudinal TCRalpha and TCRbeta repertoire sequencing. Two young, previously healthy adult volunteers made up the cohort, one male and one female. What the work shows at the level of the full study, not this receptor alone: The second-wave clones that peaked on day 37 were not confirmed to be SARS-CoV-2 specific. Balanced CD4/CD8 phenotypes were observed for clones contracting from day 15 to 85, whereas a bias towards CD4+ was observed for a second wave of clones expanding from day 15 to 37. Contracting CD4+ clones appeared mostly in the CM and EM memory subsets, whereas CD8+ clones were enriched in EMRA. Only a couple of mild cases were covered in the study, and larger cohorts including severe cases with pre-infection samples were considered necessary. Some responding clones were found in pre-infection memory, which suggests that pre-existing cross-reactive memory T cells took part in the SARS-CoV-2 response.

Sequenced on an Illumina NovaSeq 6000. cDNA libraries for TCRalpha and TCRbeta were prepared by 5'RACE using constant-segment primers, with sample barcodes and unique molecular identifiers added. RNA was extracted from every sample with Trizol reagent. Library amplification was performed in two PCR steps, and a second sample barcode and Illumina TruSeq adapters were introduced in the second step. The libraries were sequenced on an Illumina NovaSeq using 2 x 150 bp paired-end reads. The authors processed their data as follows. Reads were demultiplexed and collapsed into UMI-guided consensus sequences with migec v1.2.7. Using mixcr v2.1.11, the UMI consensuses were aligned to TRA and TRB V and J templates and assembled into clonotypes. Clonotypes were classified as expanded or contracted when called significant by both edgeR and NoisET, with noise models trained on biological replicates. For edgeR calls, the cutoffs were a false discovery rate-adjusted p below 0.01 and a log2 fold-change threshold of 1. As an exploratory analysis of dynamics, PCA with hierarchical clustering was applied to max-normalized trajectories of the 1000 most abundant clonotypes. Separately sequenced CD4+ and CD8+ repertoires were used to assign the CD4 or CD8 phenotype of responding clones. TCRdb reworked the public reads: Q25 trimming with fastp, MiXCR clone assembly, productive beta chains retained. Each entry merges the rows of one CDR3 protein and shows their most common DNA and genes. These V and J calls rely on TCRdb rather than the paper's analysis. The sample contains about 110,000 distinct CDR3 sequences, about 15% of them found a single time. The ten largest clones add up to 25% to 30% of the sample.

With regard to this clonotype: Its antigen has not been determined. No much larger clone exists at a distance of one base, and base qualities are not known.

Ficoll-Paque density gradient centrifugation was the method used to isolate PBMCs. The CDR3 measures 15 amino acids from cysteine to phenylalanine. Only CDR3 DNA is held: 45 bases, read in frame from base 1. CDR1 and CDR2 (LGHNA, YSLEER) derive from the germline V gene. V is reduced by 4 bases and J by 2 bases, leaving a spacing of 15 bases between them. This chain is built from TRBV4-3 and TRBJ2-7; a confident D gene designation cannot be given. The sample was PBMCs or a T cell subset sorted from them (not recorded which). The clonotype originates from an adult woman who had mild COVID-19 (a few samples of this study predate the infection). The sample titles of this study are shuffled in the database, so cell type and time point are left out; the donor was told from shared clones. The nucleotides read TGCGCCAGCAGCCCACACATGGACCCTCCCTACGAGCAGTACTTC. Its protein product is CASSPHMDPPYEQYF.